This T cell receptor beta chain was observed in a study of regulatory T cells in long-lasting Graves disease. Assembly of TCR beta libraries relied on iRepertoire HTBI primers together with Arm-PCR of CDR3 regions. TCRdb analysed the multiplex PCR reads with MiXCR anew, one entry per CDR3 protein. In the table there are approximately 500,000 distinct CDR3 sequences, under 25% of which are singletons. Study outcomes and limitations: Persistent Graves' patients showed a TCR diversity that was lower than that of newly diagnosed ones.

Only a few counts were recorded for this clonotype. What it binds is unknown. The time point was: persistent/refractory GD, antithyroid drugs over 5 years with positive TRAb. PBMC RNA served as the TCR library source. The receptor was isolated from a female donor with Graves disease. The sample was peripheral blood mononuclear cells (PBMCs), taken when the disease was refractory, from a patient treated with antithyroid drugs.

The CDR3 nucleotides read TGTGCCAGCAGCCCCTCGAGTGGTTGGGGGGGGAGTTACAACGAGCAGTACTTC. Amino acids: CASSPSSGWGGSYNEQYF. The chain couples TRBV6-2 or TRBV6-3 to TRBJ2-7, with 7 positions matching TRBD2. J lost 5 bases, V lost 6 bases, and 22 bases had no gene match. The CDR3 length is 18 residues. Germline V gene data show CDR1 as MNHEY and CDR2 as SVGEGT.